This is a list of T cell receptor beta chains from one sample in a study of monozygotic twins with inflammatory bowel disease. TCRdb re-called the 5' RACE reads; one entry per CDR3 protein, DNA not given. This table holds 200,000 to 250,000 distinct CDR3 sequences. Sequencing input: blood. The receptor source for this set is a human donor with ulcerative colitis or Crohn's disease, or a healthy co-twin of an affected twin (not recorded which). Both conserved end residues are part of each CDR3. Each record gives: V gene, J gene, CDR3 protein.

TRBV9	TRBJ2-1	CASSVGLAAGQYNEQFF
TRBV4-1	TRBJ2-1	CASSQVHQSYNEQFF
TRBV12-3/TRBV12-4	TRBJ2-7	CASSSPDRRYEQYF
TRBV12-3/TRBV12-4	TRBJ2-1	CASSRDGWRNEQFF
TRBV20-1	TRBJ2-1	CSARNPGAYNEQFF
TRBV5-1	TRBJ1-1	CASSLRGQTNTEAFF
TRBV6-5	TRBJ1-6	CASSYHRFGDRALGALHF
TRBV6-1	TRBJ1-5	CASSAIQGAAQPQHF
TRBV12-3/TRBV12-4	TRBJ2-1	CASRLAGGPGYEQFF
TRBV29-1	TRBJ2-2	CSVVGTGNTGELFF
TRBV27	TRBJ1-5	CASSRQGGPQHF
TRBV4-2	TRBJ1-1	CASSQGGVTENTEAFF
TRBV20-1	TRBJ2-5	CSAMTGKETQYF
TRBV7-9	TRBJ2-7	CASSPPRQYEQYF